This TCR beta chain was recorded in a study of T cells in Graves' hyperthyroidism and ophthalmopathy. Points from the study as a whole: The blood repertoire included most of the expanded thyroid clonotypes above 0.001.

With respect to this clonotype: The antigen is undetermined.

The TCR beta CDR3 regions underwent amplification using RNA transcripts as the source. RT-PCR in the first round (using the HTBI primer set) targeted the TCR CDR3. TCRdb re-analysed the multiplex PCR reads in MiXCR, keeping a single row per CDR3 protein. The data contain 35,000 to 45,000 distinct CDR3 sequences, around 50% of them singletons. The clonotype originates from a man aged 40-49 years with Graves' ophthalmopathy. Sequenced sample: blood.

The CDR3 protein is CSASWTSGRAGNEQFF. The CDR3 bases are TGCAGTGCTAGTTGGACTAGCGGGAGGGCCGGGAATGAGCAGTTCTTC. The V gene is TRBV20-1, the J gene TRBJ2-1, with TRBD2 identical over 15 bases. Trimming removed 3 bases from V and 7 bases from J; junction bases left unmatched: 7. The CDR3 is 16 amino acids. Germline V gives CDR1 DFQATT, CDR2 SNEGSKA (reference sequence).